The source of this T cell receptor beta chain is a study of radiotherapy plus CTLA-4 blockade in lung cancer. Background on the study: Overall, 15% to 20% of patients showed an objective response, while 25% to 35% attained disease control.

Enrolled patients, whose metastatic non-small-cell lung cancer was chemo-refractory, received focal radiation plus CTLA-4 blockade with ipilimumab. Assay used: immunoSEQ multiplex PCR; TCRdb lists only in-frame clones, some missing. The table lists roughly 45,000 clones, around 70% of them singletons. Comment on this clone: The antigen is unknown.

Whole-study findings and limits: Blood-borne expansion of tumor-derived TCR clones followed radiotherapy plus ipilimumab.

The CDR3 is 13 residues long. CDR1 is SEHNR and CDR2 is FQNEAQ in the germline V gene (reference sequence). Deletions cut 6 bases from V and 4 bases from J, with 12 bases between. This sequence was found in a human donor with non-small cell lung cancer who had a partial response to radiotherapy plus ipilimumab. The sequencing here drew on peripheral blood, taken from a patient treated with radiotherapy plus ipilimumab. The chain carries TRBV7-9 and TRBJ1-1; no reliable D call. In DNA, the CDR3 is TGTGCCAGCAGAACTACTGCGGGCACTGAAGCTTTCTTT. This sequence encodes CASRTTAGTEAFF.